These T cell receptor beta chains were read from a single sample in a study of cytomegalovirus exposure and HLA in healthy donors. Only in-frame clones appear in the TCRdb table, and some are missing; sequencing was by immunoSEQ multiplex PCR. This table has hundreds of thousands of clones, approximately 90% appearing once. Sequencing was done on a sample of PBMCs. The receptors were sampled from a woman in her late teens or twenties in good health and CMV-seronegative. CDR3s include the opening cysteine and the closing phenylalanine or tryptophan. A D gene is named only where the DNA matches it firmly. Size is omitted from some rows. Given values are once, few, many or a class for expanded clones.

clone size: .
J gene: TRBJ1-2
D gene: TRBD1
V gene: TRBV6-5
CDR3 protein: CASSYAGQGLGYTF
CDR3 DNA: TGTGCCAGCAGTTACGCGGGACAGGGGCTTGGCTACACCTTC

clone size: .
J gene: TRBJ1-3
D gene: .
V gene: TRBV6-1
CDR3 protein: CASSGGAGNTIYF
CDR3 DNA: TGTGCCAGCAGTGGGGGAGCTGGAAACACCATATATTTT

clone size: .
J gene: TRBJ2-7
D gene: TRBD1
V gene: TRBV13
CDR3 protein: CASSRGQFVEQYF
CDR3 DNA: TGTGCCAGCAGCCGGGGACAGTTCGTTGAGCAGTACTTC

clone size: once
J gene: TRBJ2-3
D gene: TRBD2
V gene: TRBV7-2
CDR3 protein: CASSSYGLAGGGRPEKYF
CDR3 DNA: TGTGCCAGCAGCTCCTACGGACTAGCGGGGGGTGGCCGGCCCGAGAAGTATTTT

clone size: .
J gene: TRBJ1-3
D gene: TRBD1
V gene: TRBV25-1
CDR3 protein: CASSDPGTGDGNTIYF
CDR3 DNA: TGTGCCAGCAGTGACCCCGGGACAGGGGACGGAAACACCATATATTTT

clone size: few
J gene: TRBJ1-2
D gene: .
V gene: TRBV6-5
CDR3 protein: CASSYWGGGYTF
CDR3 DNA: TGTGCCAGCAGTTACTGGGGGGGTGGCTACACCTTC

clone size: .
J gene: TRBJ2-5
D gene: TRBD2
V gene: TRBV25-1
CDR3 protein: CASSVAGGGRETQYF
CDR3 DNA: TGTGCCAGCAGTGTTGCGGGGGGGGGCCGGGAGACCCAGTACTTC

clone size: .
J gene: TRBJ2-4
D gene: .
V gene: TRBV5-6
CDR3 protein: CASSLVLGLENIQYF
CDR3 DNA: TGTGCCAGCAGCTTGGTACTCGGGTTGGAAAACATTCAGTACTTC

clone size: .
J gene: TRBJ2-5
D gene: TRBD2
V gene: TRBV29-1
CDR3 protein: CSVEAGGMKTQYF
CDR3 DNA: TGCAGCGTTGAGGCGGGGGGGATGAAGACCCAGTACTTC

clone size: .
J gene: TRBJ1-3
D gene: .
V gene: TRBV19
CDR3 protein: CASNGGAVGNTIYF
CDR3 DNA: TGTGCCAGTAATGGGGGCGCGGTTGGAAACACCATATATTTT

clone size: .
J gene: TRBJ1-3
D gene: .
V gene: TRBV5-4
CDR3 protein: CASSLDRSGNTIYF
CDR3 DNA: TGTGCCAGCAGCTTGGACAGATCCGGAAACACCATATATTTT

clone size: .
J gene: TRBJ1-1
D gene: .
V gene: TRBV6-5
CDR3 protein: CASSSRLLNTEAFF
CDR3 DNA: TGTGCCAGCAGTTCTAGACTTCTGAACACTGAAGCTTTCTTT

clone size: .
J gene: TRBJ1-5
D gene: .
V gene: TRBV5-4
CDR3 protein: CASSAGPGNRPQHF
CDR3 DNA: TGTGCCAGCAGCGCGGGACCAGGCAATCGGCCCCAGCATTTT

clone size: .
J gene: TRBJ1-2
D gene: TRBD1
V gene: TRBV5-1
CDR3 protein: CASSLETGANYGYTF
CDR3 DNA: TGCGCCAGCAGCTTGGAAACAGGGGCTAACTATGGCTACACCTTC

clone size: .
J gene: TRBJ2-6
D gene: .
V gene: TRBV2
CDR3 protein: CASSRMSGANVLTF
CDR3 DNA: TGTGCCAGCTCGAGAATGTCTGGGGCCAACGTCCTGACTTTC

clone size: .
J gene: TRBJ2-7
D gene: TRBD2
V gene: TRBV7-6
CDR3 protein: CASSLTSGGTYEQYF
CDR3 DNA: TGTGCCAGCAGCTTAACGAGCGGGGGGACCTACGAGCAGTACTTC

clone size: .
J gene: TRBJ1-6
D gene: TRBD1
V gene: TRBV5-1
CDR3 protein: CASTHGTVHSPLHF
CDR3 DNA: TGCGCCAGCACCCATGGGACAGTTCATTCACCCCTCCACTTT

clone size: .
J gene: TRBJ2-1
D gene: TRBD1
V gene: TRBV2
CDR3 protein: CASGKTGGYEQFF
CDR3 DNA: TGTGCCAGCGGAAAAACAGGGGGCTATGAGCAGTTCTTC

clone size: .
J gene: TRBJ2-2
D gene: TRBD1
V gene: TRBV6-5
CDR3 protein: CASRPGQGYIGELFF
CDR3 DNA: TGTGCCAGCCGACCGGGACAGGGTTACATCGGGGAGCTGTTTTTT

clone size: .
J gene: TRBJ1-3
D gene: .
V gene: TRBV5-1
CDR3 protein: CASSLDQISGNTIYF
CDR3 DNA: TGCGCCAGCAGCTTGGACCAGATCTCTGGAAACACCATATATTTT

clone size: .
J gene: TRBJ1-3
D gene: .
V gene: TRBV2
CDR3 protein: CASSEADSPGNTIYF
CDR3 DNA: TGTGCCAGCAGTGAAGCGGACAGTCCTGGAAACACCATATATTTT

clone size: .
J gene: TRBJ1-5
D gene: TRBD1
V gene: TRBV2
CDR3 protein: CASTEGQGYNQPQHF
CDR3 DNA: TGTGCCAGCACAGAGGGACAGGGTTATAATCAGCCCCAGCATTTT

clone size: .
J gene: TRBJ2-2
D gene: .
V gene: TRBV4-1
CDR3 protein: CASSQVWLGTGELFF
CDR3 DNA: TGCGCCAGCAGCCAAGTATGGCTAGGCACCGGGGAGCTGTTTTTT

clone size: .
J gene: TRBJ2-7
D gene: .
V gene: TRBV18
CDR3 protein: CASSPPSLGRVRYEQYF
CDR3 DNA: TGTGCCAGCTCACCACCGTCCTTAGGCAGGGTGAGGTACGAGCAGTACTTC

clone size: .
J gene: TRBJ1-2
D gene: .
V gene: TRBV7-8
CDR3 protein: CASSLQGTNYGYTF
CDR3 DNA: TGTGCCAGCAGCTTACAGGGGACTAACTATGGCTACACCTTC

clone size: once
J gene: TRBJ2-1
D gene: .
V gene: TRBV2
CDR3 protein: CASSDRVSYNEQFF
CDR3 DNA: TGTGCCAGCAGTGACAGGGTCTCCTACAATGAGCAGTTCTTC